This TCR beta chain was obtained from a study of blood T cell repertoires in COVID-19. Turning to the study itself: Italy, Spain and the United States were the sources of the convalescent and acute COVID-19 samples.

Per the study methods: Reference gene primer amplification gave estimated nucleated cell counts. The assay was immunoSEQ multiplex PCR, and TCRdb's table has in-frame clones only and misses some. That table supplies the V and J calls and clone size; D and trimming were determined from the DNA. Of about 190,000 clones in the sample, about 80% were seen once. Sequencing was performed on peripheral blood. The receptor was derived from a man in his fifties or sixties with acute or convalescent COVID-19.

This CDR3 is CASSQGGRGGNTIYF. In DNA form, the CDR3 reads TGTGCCAGCAGCCAAGGGGGGCGCGGGGGAAACACCATATATTTT. The chain uses TRBV3-1 (or the pseudogene TRBV3-2) and TRBJ1-3; D possibly corresponds to TRBD1 (6 bases). The CDR3 extends over 15 amino acids. Germline CDR1 is LGHDT and CDR2 is YNNKEL (reference sequence). V shed 1 base and J shed 4 bases, with 11 bases lying between them.